Listed below are T cell receptor beta chains from one sample, sequenced in a study of T cells after yellow fever vaccination. From the 5' RACE reads, TCRdb called clonotypes with MiXCR, one entry per CDR3 protein. The table has 150,000 or so distinct CDR3 sequences, 6.6% seen once. The specimen comprised CD4+ T cells sorted from PBMCs, sampled 10 days after the yellow fever booster vaccination. These receptors were collected from a man aged 30-40 years who received the YFV17D yellow fever vaccine. Each CDR3 is given with its conserved first and last residue. The order of the fields is CDR3 protein, CDR3 DNA, clone size, D gene, J gene, V gene. D genes are given only for firm matches. Clone size is shown for a subset of rows, as once, few, many or a class of expanded clone.

CASSLMSVTDTQYF,TGTGCCAGCAGCCTCATGAGTGTCACAGATACGCAGTATTTT,many,NA,TRBJ2-3,TRBV7-9
CASSHQGRGQGGYTF,TGTGCCAGCAGCCACCAAGGCAGGGGGCAAGGCGGCTACACCTTC,few,TRBD1,TRBJ1-2,TRBV5-6
CASSPRVSPGTLTGNEQFF,TGCGCCAGCAGCCCGAGGGTCTCGCCCGGGACCTTAACGGGCAATGAGCAGTTCTTC,many,NA,TRBJ2-1,TRBV5-1
CASSHQGSGANVLTF,TGCGCCAGCAGCCACCAGGGCTCTGGGGCCAACGTCCTGACTTTC,many,NA,TRBJ2-6,TRBV4-3
CAWSRGSSYNEQFF,TGTGCCTGGAGCCGCGGGAGCTCCTACAATGAGCAGTTCTTC,many,TRBD2,TRBJ2-1,TRBV30
CASSLSGTTALEQYF,TGTGCCAGCAGCCTCTCCGGGACTACCGCGCTTGAGCAGTACTTC,few,TRBD2,TRBJ2-7,TRBV7-2
CASSQPGEADTQYF,TGTGCCAGCAGCCAACCGGGGGAGGCCGATACGCAGTATTTT,many,NA,TRBJ2-3,TRBV14
CASSQAGPGQPQHF,TGTGCCAGCAGCCAAGCGGGGCCCGGACAGCCCCAGCATTTT,many,NA,TRBJ1-5,TRBV3-1
CASSLAGGPLGEQFF,TGTGCCAGCAGTTTGGCAGGGGGCCCTCTAGGAGAGCAGTTCTTC,many,TRBD1,TRBJ2-1,TRBV12-3/TRBV12-4
CASSPHPSTDTQYF,TGTGCCAGCTCACCACACCCAAGCACAGATACGCAGTATTTT,many,NA,TRBJ2-3,TRBV18
CASSQDLGVRGGRYQPQHF,TGCGCCAGCAGCCAAGATCTAGGAGTAAGGGGCGGTCGGTATCAGCCCCAGCATTTT,many,NA,TRBJ1-5,TRBV4-3
CAISESLGSEKLFF,TGTGCCATCAGTGAGTCCCTCGGCAGTGAAAAACTGTTTTTT,many,NA,TRBJ1-4,TRBV10-3
CSVVGPNLAKNIQYF,TGCAGCGTTGTGGGGCCTAATCTAGCCAAAAACATTCAGTACTTC,few,NA,TRBJ2-4,TRBV29-1
CASSALGNTGELFF,TGTGCCAGCAGCGCTTTAGGGAACACCGGGGAGCTGTTTTTT,few,NA,TRBJ2-2,TRBV7-9
CASSIGGPNTEAFF,TGTGCCAGTAGTATTGGGGGACCCAACACTGAAGCTTTCTTT,few,NA,TRBJ1-1,TRBV19
CASIPRGSAKEDGYTF,TGTGCCAGTATCCCCCGGGGGTCGGCAAAGGAGGACGGCTACACCTTC,few,NA,TRBJ1-2,TRBV19
CASSWRQDNSPLHF,TGTGCCAGCAGTTGGAGACAGGATAATTCACCCCTCCACTTT,many,NA,TRBJ1-6,TRBV6-5
CASSLDVNYGYTF,TGTGCCAGCAGCTTAGATGTTAACTATGGCTACACCTTC,many,NA,TRBJ1-2,TRBV7-2
CASSPGQGRDEQFF,TGTGCCAGCAGTCCTGGACAGGGGAGGGATGAGCAGTTCTTC,many,TRBD1,TRBJ2-1,TRBV12-3/TRBV12-4
CASSLAGTGEQYF,TGTGCCAGCAGCTTAGCAGGCACGGGGGAGCAGTACTTC,many,NA,TRBJ2-7,TRBV7-9
CASSLSLRAGDSPLHF,TGTGCCAGCAGTTTATCCCTCAGGGCCGGGGATTCACCCCTCCACTTT,many,NA,TRBJ1-6,TRBV27
CSARGLAGVLDEQFF,TGCAGTGCCCGCGGGCTAGCGGGAGTTCTCGATGAGCAGTTCTTC,many,TRBD2,TRBJ2-1,TRBV20-1
CASSPRLAVDTGELFF,TGTGCCAGCAGCCCTCGACTAGCGGTTGACACCGGGGAGCTGTTTTTT,many,TRBD2,TRBJ2-2,TRBV9
CSARATGAYNEQFF,TGCAGTGCTAGGGCAACAGGGGCCTACAATGAGCAGTTCTTC,many,TRBD1,TRBJ2-1,TRBV20-1
CASSWGANEQFF,TGTGCCAGCAGCTGGGGAGCCAATGAGCAGTTCTTC,NA,NA,TRBJ2-1,TRBV5-6
CASSLPGSSYEQYF,TGTGCCAGCAGCCTCCCGGGGAGCTCCTACGAGCAGTACTTC,many,NA,TRBJ2-7,TRBV5-6
CAISDPLAGEGNEQFF,TGTGCCATCAGTGATCCGCTAGCGGGAGAAGGCAATGAGCAGTTCTTC,many,TRBD2,TRBJ2-1,TRBV10-3
CASSLARGAGIAFF,TGTGCCAGCAGCTTAGCGCGAGGGGCCGGGATAGCTTTCTTT,many,NA,TRBJ1-1,TRBV7-9
CASSFERSSYNSPLHF,TGTGCCAGCAGCTTTGAGCGGAGCTCCTATAATTCACCCCTCCACTTT,few,NA,TRBJ1-6,TRBV5-8
CSGEEDGLAGVRNEQFF,TGCAGCGGAGAGGAGGATGGACTAGCGGGAGTTCGTAATGAGCAGTTCTTC,many,TRBD2,TRBJ2-1,TRBV29-1
CAWRKPWGYTGELFF,TGTGCCTGGAGAAAACCGTGGGGGTACACCGGGGAGCTGTTTTTT,many,NA,TRBJ2-2,TRBV30
CASSLEDRGNEAFF,TGTGCCAGCAGCTTAGAGGACAGGGGGAATGAAGCTTTCTTT,many,TRBD1,TRBJ1-1,TRBV7-6
CASSVEQGHPEAFF,TGTGCCAGCAGCGTCGAACAGGGGCACCCTGAAGCTTTCTTT,few,TRBD1,TRBJ1-1,TRBV2
CASERTSLYGYTF,TGTGCCAGCGAGAGGACAAGTCTCTATGGCTACACCTTC,many,NA,TRBJ1-2,TRBV19
CASSPRPTGNGNTEAFF,TGTGCCAGCAGCCCCCGGCCGACTGGGAATGGGAACACTGAAGCTTTCTTT,many,NA,TRBJ1-1,TRBV7-2
CSAGPWSKNSPLHF,TGCAGTGCTGGACCGTGGAGCAAAAATTCACCCCTCCACTTT,many,NA,TRBJ1-6,TRBV20-1
CASNRGTGFSEQYF,TGTGCCAGCAACAGGGGGACAGGCTTCTCGGAGCAGTACTTC,many,TRBD1,TRBJ2-7,TRBV7-2
CASSLGQGSSYEQYF,TGTGCCAGCAGCTTGGGACAGGGGAGCTCCTACGAGCAGTACTTC,many,TRBD1,TRBJ2-7,TRBV7-2
CASSRTGTSRQKAPYNEQFF,TGTGCCAGCAGCCGAACCGGGACTAGCAGACAAAAGGCCCCCTACAATGAGCAGTTCTTC,many,TRBD2,TRBJ2-1,TRBV4-2
CASSGLQQYF,TGTGCCAGCAGTGGATTACAGCAGTACTTC,many,NA,TRBJ2-7,TRBV25-1
CASSYGLAGKYNEQFF,TGTGCCAGCAGCTATGGACTAGCGGGAAAGTACAATGAGCAGTTCTTC,many,TRBD2,TRBJ2-1,TRBV12-3/TRBV12-4
CASRRLAGELDEQFF,TGTGCCAGCAGGAGACTAGCGGGAGAGCTCGATGAGCAGTTCTTC,many,TRBD2,TRBJ2-1,TRBV6-5
CASSSRGDRGLDEQYF,TGTGCCAGCAGCTCCCGGGGGGACAGGGGGCTGGACGAGCAGTACTTC,many,TRBD1,TRBJ2-7,TRBV7-2
CASSRGGDSYEQYF,TGTGCCAGCAGTAGAGGCGGGGATTCCTACGAGCAGTACTTC,many,NA,TRBJ2-7,TRBV7-9
CSVGSGSAYEQYF,TGCAGCGTTGGGAGCGGCAGCGCCTACGAGCAGTACTTC,many,NA,TRBJ2-7,TRBV29-1
CSALGGQGATNEKLFF,TGCAGTGCTCTCGGGGGACAGGGGGCAACTAATGAAAAACTGTTTTTT,many,TRBD1,TRBJ1-4,TRBV20-1
CASTLPGTSGTGSYEQYF,TGCGCCAGCACCCTGCCCGGGACTAGCGGGACGGGCTCCTACGAGCAGTACTTC,many,TRBD2,TRBJ2-7,TRBV5-1
CASSLSPHRGEQYF,TGCGCCAGCAGCTTGAGTCCTCATAGGGGCGAGCAGTACTTC,many,NA,TRBJ2-7,TRBV5-1
CASRDPAGELFF,TGTGCCAGCAGGGACCCGGCCGGGGAGCTGTTTTTT,few,NA,TRBJ2-2,TRBV9
CAISESILKKSNEQFF,TGTGCCATCAGTGAGTCCATCCTAAAAAAAAGCAATGAGCAGTTCTTC,NA,NA,TRBJ2-1,TRBV10-3
CASSRRQASYQETQYF,TGTGCCAGCAGCAGGAGACAGGCATCCTACCAAGAGACCCAGTACTTC,many,NA,TRBJ2-5,TRBV7-9
CASSQSQGNLYYGYTF,TGTGCCAGCAGCCAGTCACAGGGGAACCTTTACTATGGCTACACCTTC,few,TRBD1,TRBJ1-2,TRBV3-1
CASSVGQISYEQYF,TGTGCCAGCAGCGTGGGACAGATTTCCTACGAGCAGTACTTC,few,TRBD1,TRBJ2-7,TRBV7-2
CASSPGGNSTDTQYF,TGTGCCAGCAGTCCAGGAGGAAACAGCACAGATACGCAGTATTTT,many,NA,TRBJ2-3,TRBV6-8